This T cell receptor (beta chain) was captured in a study of T cell repertoires and HLA-DP antigens. Points on this clone: Its target is unknown.

Using immunoSEQ multiplex PCR, the repertoire was profiled, and TCRdb retains in-frame clones only, with some absent. Here the sample spans approximately 90,000 clones, about 89% being singletons. CDR3 length: 16 residues. Per the germline V gene, CDR1 is KGHSH and CDR2 is LQKENI. The trim removed 0 bases at V and 4 bases at J, leaving 3 bases unmatched. The origin of this receptor is a man aged 45-65 years in good health and CMV-seronegative. Sequenced: CD4+ T cells from PBMCs. The rearrangement links TRBV18 to TRBJ2-7, with TRBD2 matching 13 bases. The CDR3 nucleotides read TGTGCCAGCTCACCACCGACGGGACTAGCGGGGTACGAGCAGTACTTC. Translated: CASSPPTGLAGYEQYF.